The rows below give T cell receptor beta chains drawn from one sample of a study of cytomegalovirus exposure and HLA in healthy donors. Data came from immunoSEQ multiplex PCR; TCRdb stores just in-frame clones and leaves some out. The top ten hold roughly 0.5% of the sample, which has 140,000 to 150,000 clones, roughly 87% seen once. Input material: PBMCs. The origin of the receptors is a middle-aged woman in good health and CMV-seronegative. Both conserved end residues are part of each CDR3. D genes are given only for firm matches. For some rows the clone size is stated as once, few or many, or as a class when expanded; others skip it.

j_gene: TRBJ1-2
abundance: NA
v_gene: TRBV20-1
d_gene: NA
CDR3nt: TGCAGTGCTAGAAGGGGCTATGGCTACACCTTC
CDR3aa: CSARRGYGYTF

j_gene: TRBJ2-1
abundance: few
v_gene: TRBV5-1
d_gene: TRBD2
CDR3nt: TGCGCCAGCAGCTTGGGTACTAGCGGGAGTTACAATGAGCAGTTCTTC
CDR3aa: CASSLGTSGSYNEQFF

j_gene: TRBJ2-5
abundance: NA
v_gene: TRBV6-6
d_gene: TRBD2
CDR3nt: TGTGCCAGCAGCAATGGACTAGCGGGAGCACAAGAGACCCAGTACTTC
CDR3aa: CASSNGLAGAQETQYF

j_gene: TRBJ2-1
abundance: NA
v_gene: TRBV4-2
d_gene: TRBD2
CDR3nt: TGTGCCAGCAGCCAGCAGGGAGGGCCCTACAATGAGCAGTTCTTC
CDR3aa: CASSQQGGPYNEQFF

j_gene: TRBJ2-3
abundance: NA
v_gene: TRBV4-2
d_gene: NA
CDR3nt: TGTGCCAGCAGAGAGGATACTAGCACAGATACGCAGTATTTT
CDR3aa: CASREDTSTDTQYF

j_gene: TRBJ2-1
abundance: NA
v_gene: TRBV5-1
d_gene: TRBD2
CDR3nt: TGCGCCAGCATTCGTACTAGCGGGAGTTCTGAGCAGTTCTTC
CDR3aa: CASIRTSGSSEQFF

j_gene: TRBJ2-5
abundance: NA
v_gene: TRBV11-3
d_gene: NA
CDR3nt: TGTGCCAGCGGAAAGAGGAATTCAGAGACCCAGTACTTC
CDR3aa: CASGKRNSETQYF

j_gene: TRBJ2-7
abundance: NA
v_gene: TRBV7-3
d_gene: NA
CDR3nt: TGTGCCAGCAGCTTATCCAGCGCTTCCTACGAGCAGTACTTC
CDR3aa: CASSLSSASYEQYF

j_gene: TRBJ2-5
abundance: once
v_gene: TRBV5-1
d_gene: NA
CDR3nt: TGCGCCAGCAGCCCGGGCCAGGGAGGTCTGTACCAAGAGACCCAGTACTTC
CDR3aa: CASSPGQGGLYQETQYF

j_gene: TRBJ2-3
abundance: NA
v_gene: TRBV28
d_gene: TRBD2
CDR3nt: TGTGCCAGCAGACACAGAAGGCTAGCGGGATTCACAGATACGCAGTATTTT
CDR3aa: CASRHRRLAGFTDTQYF

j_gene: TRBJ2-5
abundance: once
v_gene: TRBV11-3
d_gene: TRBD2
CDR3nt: TGTGCCAGCAGCTTAGGTCTAGCGGGAGGGAGCCAAGAGACCCAGTACTTC
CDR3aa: CASSLGLAGGSQETQYF

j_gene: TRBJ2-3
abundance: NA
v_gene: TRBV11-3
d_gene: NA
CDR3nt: TGTGCCAGCAGCTTAAAGGGAGGCACAGATACGCAGTATTTT
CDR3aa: CASSLKGGTDTQYF

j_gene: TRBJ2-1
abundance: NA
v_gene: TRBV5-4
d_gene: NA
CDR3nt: TGTGCCAGCAGCTTGGGTGGCAGGGGCAGGTTCGATGAGCAGTTCTTC
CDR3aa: CASSLGGRGRFDEQFF

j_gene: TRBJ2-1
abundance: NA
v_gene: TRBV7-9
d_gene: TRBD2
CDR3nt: TGTTCCAGCTCGGGCCAACGGGGACTAGCGGGAGTAAATGAGCAGTTCTTC
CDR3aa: CSSSGQRGLAGVNEQFF

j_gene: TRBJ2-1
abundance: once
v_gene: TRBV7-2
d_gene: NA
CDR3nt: TGTGCCAGCAGCGGGGCGGACATCTCCTACAATGAGCAGTTCTTC
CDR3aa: CASSGADISYNEQFF

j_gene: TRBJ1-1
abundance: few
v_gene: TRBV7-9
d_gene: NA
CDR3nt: TGTGCCAGCAGCTTGAGCTATTCCCCTGAAGCTTTCTTT
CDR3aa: CASSLSYSPEAFF

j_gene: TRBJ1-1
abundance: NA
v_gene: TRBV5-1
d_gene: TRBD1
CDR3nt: TGCGCCAGCAGGCCGGGACAGCAAAACACTGAAGCTTTCTTT
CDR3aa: CASRPGQQNTEAFF

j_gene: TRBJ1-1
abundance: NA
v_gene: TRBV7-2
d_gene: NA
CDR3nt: TGTGCCAGCAGCGCACAGAGAATGAACACTGAAGCTTTCTTT
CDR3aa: CASSAQRMNTEAFF

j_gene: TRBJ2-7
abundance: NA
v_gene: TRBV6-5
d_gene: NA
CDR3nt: TGTGCCAGCAGTTACACAGGGACATCCCACGAGCAGTACTTC
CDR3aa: CASSYTGTSHEQYF

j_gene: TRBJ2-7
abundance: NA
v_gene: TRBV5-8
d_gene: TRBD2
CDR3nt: TGTGCCAGCAGCCCCGGGGGGGCTTCGATCTACGAGCAGTACTTC
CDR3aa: CASSPGGASIYEQYF

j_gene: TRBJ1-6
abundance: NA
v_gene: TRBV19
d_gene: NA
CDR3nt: TGTGCCAGTAGGCCACCGGACAGCTTCTATAATTCACCCCTCCACTTT
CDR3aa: CASRPPDSFYNSPLHF

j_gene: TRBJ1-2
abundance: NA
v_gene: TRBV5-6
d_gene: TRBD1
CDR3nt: TGTGCCAGCAGCCCCGGGACAGCCCTTAACTATGGCTACACCTTC
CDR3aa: CASSPGTALNYGYTF

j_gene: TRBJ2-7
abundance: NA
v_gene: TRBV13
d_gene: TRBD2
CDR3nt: TGTGCCAGCAGCCGCGGCCCTAGCGGCTCCTACGAGCAGTACTTC
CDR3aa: CASSRGPSGSYEQYF

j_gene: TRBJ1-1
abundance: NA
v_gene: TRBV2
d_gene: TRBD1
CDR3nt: TGTGCCAGCCGGGGACAGGGTGGGACTGAAGCTTTCTTT
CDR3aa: CASRGQGGTEAFF

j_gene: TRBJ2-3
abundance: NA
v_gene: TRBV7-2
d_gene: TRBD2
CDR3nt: TGTGCCAGCAGTTGGGGGGGACTAGCGGGAGGGTTGGGAGATACGCAGTATTTT
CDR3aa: CASSWGGLAGGLGDTQYF

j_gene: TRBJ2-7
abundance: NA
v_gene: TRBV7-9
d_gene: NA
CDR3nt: TGTGCCAGCAGCTTAAACCTTTTCTACGAGCAGTACTTC
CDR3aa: CASSLNLFYEQYF

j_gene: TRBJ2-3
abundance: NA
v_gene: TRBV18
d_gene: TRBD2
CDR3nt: TGTGCCAGCTCACGAGAACCCCCTACTAGCGGGAGAATTTCAGATACGCAGTATTTT
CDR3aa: CASSREPPTSGRISDTQYF

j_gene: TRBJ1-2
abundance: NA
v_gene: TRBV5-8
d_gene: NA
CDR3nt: TGTGCCAGCAGCAACAGGTGGGATGGCTACACCTTC
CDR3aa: CASSNRWDGYTF

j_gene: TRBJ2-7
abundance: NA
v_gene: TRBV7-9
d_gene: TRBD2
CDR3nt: TGTGCCAGCAGCAACAAGCGGGAGTCTTGGTGGTACGAGCAGTACTTC
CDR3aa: CASSNKRESWWYEQYF

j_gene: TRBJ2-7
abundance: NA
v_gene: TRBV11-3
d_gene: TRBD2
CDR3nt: TGTGCCAGCAGGCGGACTAGCGGCTCCTACGAGCAGTACTTC
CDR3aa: CASRRTSGSYEQYF

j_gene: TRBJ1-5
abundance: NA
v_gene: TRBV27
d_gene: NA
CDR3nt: TGTGCCAGCAGAAAGGCAGGGGGCAATCAGCCCCAGCATTTT
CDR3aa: CASRKAGGNQPQHF

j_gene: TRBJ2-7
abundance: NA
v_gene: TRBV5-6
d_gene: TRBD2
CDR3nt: TGTGCCAGCAGCTTGTCAGGACTAGCTTCCTACGAGCAGTACTTC
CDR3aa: CASSLSGLASYEQYF

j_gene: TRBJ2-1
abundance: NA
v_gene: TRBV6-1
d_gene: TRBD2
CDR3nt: TGTGCCAGCAGTGAGGCAGCGGGGACGACCTACAATGAGCAGTTCTTC
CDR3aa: CASSEAAGTTYNEQFF

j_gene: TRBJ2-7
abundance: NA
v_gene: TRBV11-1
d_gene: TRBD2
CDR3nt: TGTGCCAGCAGCTTGGGTCCTAGCGGGAGGGCCGCGTACGAGCAGTACTTC
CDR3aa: CASSLGPSGRAAYEQYF

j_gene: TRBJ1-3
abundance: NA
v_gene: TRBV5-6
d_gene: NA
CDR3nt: TGTGCCAGCAGCACAACCGGGAGATATGGAAACACCATATATTTT
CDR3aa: CASSTTGRYGNTIYF

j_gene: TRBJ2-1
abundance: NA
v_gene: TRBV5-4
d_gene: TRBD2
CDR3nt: TGTGCCAGCAGCTTCGGCGGGAGCATCGACAATGAGCAGTTCTTC
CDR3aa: CASSFGGSIDNEQFF

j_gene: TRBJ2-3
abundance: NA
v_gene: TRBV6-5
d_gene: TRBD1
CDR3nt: TGTGCCAGCAGTTTCACCGGGACAGGGGCCGTAGATACGCAGTATTTT
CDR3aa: CASSFTGTGAVDTQYF

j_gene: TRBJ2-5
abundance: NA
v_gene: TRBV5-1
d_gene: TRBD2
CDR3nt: TGCGCCAGCAGCTTGGGGGGGGTAGCGGGAGAGGAGACCCAGTACTTC
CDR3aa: CASSLGGVAGEETQYF

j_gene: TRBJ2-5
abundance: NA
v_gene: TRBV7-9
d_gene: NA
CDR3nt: TGTGCCAGCAGCTACAACGCGGGGGAGACCCAGTACTTC
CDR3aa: CASSYNAGETQYF

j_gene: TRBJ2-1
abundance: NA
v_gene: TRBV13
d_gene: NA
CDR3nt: TGTGCCAGCAGCCGCGAGGCAGCTCAATACAATGAGCAGTTCTTC
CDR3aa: CASSREAAQYNEQFF

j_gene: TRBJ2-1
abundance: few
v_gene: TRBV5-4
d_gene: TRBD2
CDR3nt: TGTGCCAGCAGAAAACCGGGACTAGCGGAAGAGAATGAGCAGTTCTTC
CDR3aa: CASRKPGLAEENEQFF

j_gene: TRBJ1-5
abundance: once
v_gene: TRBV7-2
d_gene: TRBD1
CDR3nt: TGTGCCAGCAGCTCGGGACAGGGAGGGAGCAATCAGCCCCAGCATTTT
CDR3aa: CASSSGQGGSNQPQHF

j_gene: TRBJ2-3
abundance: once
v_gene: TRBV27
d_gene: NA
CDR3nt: TGTGCCAGCAGTCCTTCTAATACGCAGTATTTT
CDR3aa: CASSPSNTQYF

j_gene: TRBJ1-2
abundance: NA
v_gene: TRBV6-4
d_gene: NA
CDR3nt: TGTGCCAGCAGTGCCGGCGACGGGGGCTACACCTTC
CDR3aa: CASSAGDGGYTF

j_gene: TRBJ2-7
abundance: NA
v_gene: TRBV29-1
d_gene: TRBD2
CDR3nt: TGCAGCGTTGGGGAGGGTAACTACGAGCAGTACTTC
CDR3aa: CSVGEGNYEQYF

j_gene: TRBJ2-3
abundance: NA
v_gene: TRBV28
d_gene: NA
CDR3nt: TGTGCCAGCAGTTCGAATACCTACAGGGTCAGCACAGATACGCAGTATTTT
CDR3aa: CASSSNTYRVSTDTQYF

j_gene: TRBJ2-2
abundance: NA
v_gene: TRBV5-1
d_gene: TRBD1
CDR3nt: TGCGCCACCCAGGGGGTGGACACCGGGGAGCTGTTTTTT
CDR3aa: CATQGVDTGELFF

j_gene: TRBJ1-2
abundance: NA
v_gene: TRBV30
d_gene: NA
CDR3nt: TGTGCCTGGAGGAGCCCACTAGGACTTAACTATGGCTACACCTTC
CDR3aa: CAWRSPLGLNYGYTF

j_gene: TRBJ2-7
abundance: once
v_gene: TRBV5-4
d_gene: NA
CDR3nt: TGTGCCAGCAGCCTGGGCAGGGGCAGGGACTACGAGCAGTACTTC
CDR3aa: CASSLGRGRDYEQYF

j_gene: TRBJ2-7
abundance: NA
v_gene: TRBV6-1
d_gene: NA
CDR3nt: TGTGCCAGCAGTCGACAAGAGCAGTACTTC
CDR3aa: CASSRQEQYF

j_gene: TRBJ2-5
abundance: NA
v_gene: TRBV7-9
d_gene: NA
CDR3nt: TGTGCCAGCAGCTCCGGAGAGCGGAGGTCACAAGAGACCCAGTACTTC
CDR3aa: CASSSGERRSQETQYF

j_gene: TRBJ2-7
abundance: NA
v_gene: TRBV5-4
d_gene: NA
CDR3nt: TGTGCCAGCAGCTTGGGACTGCGGCCCACCTACGAGCAGTACTTC
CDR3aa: CASSLGLRPTYEQYF

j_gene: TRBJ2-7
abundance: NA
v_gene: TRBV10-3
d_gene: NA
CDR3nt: TGTGCCATCAGGGCCGGGGAATCCTACGAGCAGTACTTC
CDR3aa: CAIRAGESYEQYF

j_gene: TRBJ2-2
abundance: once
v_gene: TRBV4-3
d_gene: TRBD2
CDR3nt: TGCGCCAGCAGCCTCGGGACTAGCGAACACACCGGGGAGCTGTTTTTT
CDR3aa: CASSLGTSEHTGELFF

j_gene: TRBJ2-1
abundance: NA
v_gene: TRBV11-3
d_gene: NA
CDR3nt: TGTGCCAGCAGCTTACCTCCGGGTGGGGAGCAGTTCTTC
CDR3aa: CASSLPPGGEQFF

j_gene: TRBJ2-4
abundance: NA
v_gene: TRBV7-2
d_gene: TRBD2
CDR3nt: TGTGCCAGCAGCTTCCCGCTAGCGGGGTTGCCAGCCAAAAACATTCAGTACTTC
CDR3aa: CASSFPLAGLPAKNIQYF

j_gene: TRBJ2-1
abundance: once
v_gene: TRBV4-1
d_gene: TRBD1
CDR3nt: TGCGCCAGCAGCCAAGTCGAACAGGGGAATGAGCAGTTCTTC
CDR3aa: CASSQVEQGNEQFF